This T cell receptor (beta chain) originates from a study of shared clonotypes between healthy human individuals. Method: immunoSEQ multiplex PCR; TCRdb's copy keeps in-frame clones and lacks some. Among about 2.4 million clones, 93% were seen once, and the ten largest hold more than 0.35%. CDR3 size: 15 residues. Germline V CDR1 and CDR2: KGHSH, LQKENI. The germline V and J ends were trimmed by 5 bases and 2 bases, with 14 bases remaining between them. The source is a man younger than 30 in good health. Some clones in this sample may be carry-over from other donors' samples. The sequenced sample consisted of naive CD4+ T cells from PBMCs. The subset is: CD45RA+ positively selected. The chain joins TRBV18 to TRBJ2-3, with TRBD1 as a possible D gene (5 bases). This CDR3 reads CASSAGIGITDTQYF. The DNA of the CDR3 is TGTGCCAGCTCAGCAGGGATTGGTATCACAGATACGCAGTATTTT.